This T cell receptor (beta chain) was profiled in a study of blood T cell repertoires in COVID-19. Study overall: From the United States, Italy and Spain came samples of acute and convalescent COVID-19.

Germline CDR1 is KGHSH and CDR2 is LQKENI. The V end lost 1 base, the J end lost 4 bases, and 10 bases lay between the germline ends. The CDR3 contains 14 residues. Assay used: immunoSEQ multiplex PCR; TCRdb lists only in-frame clones, some missing. The table has 200,000 or so clones, 80% to 90% seen once. V is TRBV18 and J is TRBJ1-1; perhaps TRBD1 as D (5 bases). The receptor was derived from a man between 45 and 60 years old with acute or convalescent COVID-19. What was sequenced was peripheral blood. The CDR3 sequence is CASSPQGRSTEAFF. The CDR3 nucleotides are TGTGCCAGCTCACCACAGGGGAGGAGCACTGAAGCTTTCTTT. The full variable domain, with the rest looked up from reference TRBV18 and TRBJ1-1, is NAGVMQNPRHLVRRRGQEARLRCSPMKGHSHVYWYRQLPEEGLKFMVYLQKENIIDESGMPKERFSAEFPKEGPSILRIQQVVRGDSAAYFCASSPQGRSTEAFFGQGTRLTVV.